This T cell receptor (beta chain) was documented in a study of T cells after yellow fever vaccination. Study-wide results and limits: Among primary-vaccination clones, most reappeared after the booster, at about 95% for CD4 and 88% for CD8.

TCRdb re-called the 5' RACE reads with MiXCR, one entry per CDR3 protein. Here the sample spans 250,000 to 400,000 distinct CDR3 sequences, approximately 4.5% being singletons. V lost 5 bases, J lost 4 bases, and 11 bases lay in between. There are 13 residues in the CDR3. This clonotype was seen many times. No antigen is known for it. This chain links TRBV12-3 or TRBV12-4 with TRBJ1-2, with a possible D match to TRBD1 (6 bases). This sequence was found in a man younger than 35 who received the YFV17D yellow fever vaccine. The sequenced sample was PBMCs, obtained 15 days after the yellow fever booster vaccination. CDR3 DNA sequence: TGTGCCAGCAGTCAAGACAGGCCCTATGGCTACACCTTC. It encodes CASSQDRPYGYTF.